The clone carrying this T cell receptor beta chain is a singleton in its sample. The antigen is unknown. This entry is derived from a study of cytomegalovirus exposure and HLA in healthy donors. Trimming took 1 base from V and 1 from J, leaving 4 bases between them. The CDR3 spans 13 residues. Germline CDR1 is LNHNV and CDR2 is YYDKDF (reference sequence). The PCR employed 60 Vbeta primers together with 13 Jbeta primers. The assay was immunoSEQ multiplex PCR, and TCRdb's table has in-frame clones only and misses some. The data contain 200,000 or so clones, roughly 80% of them singletons. General observations from the study: In a later analysis, HLA-C alleles had the fewest associated TCRs, DRB1 alleles the most. Most CMV-associated TCR beta chains were later found to appear HLA-restricted. A few CMV-associated chains proved CMV antigen-specific in vitro.

The sequenced sample was PBMCs. This TCR was recovered from a man aged 40-49 years in good health and CMV-seropositive. The V and J genes are TRBV15 and TRBJ2-5; D is undetermined. The CDR3 is CATSRVSQETQYF. The CDR3, as DNA: TGTGCCACCAGCAGAGTCAGCCAAGAGACCCAGTACTTC.